This TCR beta chain appears in the sequencing data of a study of blood T cell repertoires in COVID-19 (TCRdb year 2020). With regard to the full study: Collaborator samples came from the United States, Italy and Spain and covered acute and convalescent phases of COVID-19. The material from the prospective study consisted of cDNA or gDNA derived from T cells, B-cell-depleted T cells, or PBMCs. The dataset comprised deeply sampled blood TCRbeta repertoires from subjects exposed to, actively infected with, or recovered from COVID-19. A freely available public database, intended as a resource for researchers studying the immune response to SARS-CoV-2, is where the repertoires were released. Samples were obtained from the ongoing ImmuneRACE study (first 160 participants) and from over a thousand subjects provided by 6 global collaborators. Sample metadata almost always included a de-identified subject ID, COVID-19 status, age in years and sex. HLA class I and class II types, where available, came from metadata supplied by the sample provider rather than from assay-based typing. What the study reported, not specific to this receptor: The amount of clinical and demographic metadata varied by source and participant and was provided uncurated.

This clone was found once. Its antigen has not been determined. One base away there is no much larger clone; base qualities are not given. TCRbeta CDR3 regions were amplified from genomic DNA using the immunoSEQ Assay, a bias-controlled multiplex PCR. The study's own analysis went as follows. Nucleated cell counts per sample were estimated from amplification of reference gene primers within the assay. Sequence reads were collapsed and filtered to measure the absolute abundance of every unique TCRbeta CDR3 rearrangement. For each sample, productive Simpson clonality was calculated as the square root of Simpson's diversity index over productive rearrangements. TCRdb holds this immuneACCESS table with in-frame rearrangements only. Some clones are missing; in checked studies, unresolved V genes explain under half, and the rest has no known cause. For V, J and clone size, that table is used; D and trimming come from the DNA. The sample data list some 210,000 clones, and about 88% of these were observed just once. Clones ranked in the top ten supply roughly 5.6% of the sample.

A second Seattle source provided samples from volunteer blood donors who had recovered from COVID-19. The collaborating institutions used their own protocols to collect whole blood in K2EDTA tubes. For TCRbeta analysis, collaborators shipped samples in one of three forms: frozen whole blood, isolated PBMCs, or DNA extracted from either of those sample types. There are 14 amino acids in the CDR3, from cysteine to phenylalanine inclusive. Only the CDR3 portion is preserved as DNA: 42 bases, with reading frame beginning at the first base. V is reduced by 7 bases and J by 4 bases, leaving a spacing of 13 bases between them. CDR1 and CDR2 are read off the germline V gene (reference sequence) as MNHNY and SVGAGI.

The chain joins TRBV6-6 to TRBJ1-4; the D gene is not confidently resolved. Sequenced input: peripheral blood. This clonotype was sampled from a middle-aged woman who had recovered from COVID-19. CDR3 loop: CASTVDSHNEKLFF. The DNA reads as follows: TGTGCCAGCACCGTGGACTCTCATAATGAAAAACTGTTTTTT.